The rows below give T cell receptor beta chains drawn from one sample of a study of CD4 and CD8 cells across lung adenocarcinoma regions. TCRdb reprocessed the PCR reads with MiXCR, giving one entry per CDR3 protein. The table records some 10,000 distinct CDR3 sequences, approximately 50% of them present only once. The sample comprised CD4+ T cells from the margin of a lung tumor. These receptor sequences come from a male donor with lung adenocarcinoma. The CD4 and CD8 labels of this study may be unreliable. Each CDR3 is given with its conserved first and last residue. Each record gives: CDR3 length, V gene, clone size, J gene, D gene, CDR3 DNA, CDR3 protein. A D gene is named only where the DNA matches it firmly. Clone size is stated in some rows and not others, as once, few, many or a class when expanded.

>16|TRBV6-5|medium-sized|TRBJ1-2|.
TGTGCCAGCAGTTACTCCCCCTCCGTCGGGGACTATGGCTACACCTTC
CASSYSPSVGDYGYTF
>17|TRBV24-1|.|TRBJ2-3|TRBD1
TGTGCCACCAGTGACCCCGGGACAGGAGTCTTCACAGATACGCAGTATTTT
CATSDPGTGVFTDTQYF
>14|TRBV6-1|.|TRBJ2-7|TRBD1
TGTGCCAGCAGTGCCGGACAGGGGGCTGACGAGCAGTACTTC
CASSAGQGADEQYF
>17|TRBV10-1|.|TRBJ2-3|TRBD2
TGCGCCAGCTCCCAAGGGCTTACTAGCGGGGGCACAGATACGCAGTATTTT
CASSQGLTSGGTDTQYF
>14|TRBV6-5|.|TRBJ2-1|TRBD2
TGTGCCAGCAGTTTTAGCGGGCCCTTGAATGAGCAGTTCTTC
CASSFSGPLNEQFF
>15|TRBV6-4|.|TRBJ2-3|.
TGTGCCAGCAGTGAGGGGCTATGGGCCAAAAATACTCAGTACTTT
CASSEGLWAKNTQYF
>16|TRBV6-5|.|TRBJ2-2|TRBD1
TGTGCCAGCAGTTTCCGGGACAGGGGGCATGGCGGGGAGCTGTTTTTT
CASSFRDRGHGGELFF
>15|TRBV6-1|.|TRBJ2-2|.
TGTGCCAGCAGTGAAGAAGCGGTGAGCACAGGTGAGCTGTTTTTT
CASSEEAVSTGELFF
>13|TRBV6-1|many|TRBJ1-5|.
TGTGCCAGCAGTGAAGAGAGTCATCAGCCCCAGCATTTT
CASSEESHQPQHF
>15|TRBV6-1|.|TRBJ2-2|.
TGTGCCAGCAGTGAAGCCCAAGACAACACCGGGGAGCTGTTTTTT
CASSEAQDNTGELFF
>12|TRBV28|many|TRBJ1-2|.
TGTGCCAGCACCCTCCGGTCCCATGGCTACACCTTC
CASTLRSHGYTF
>15|TRBV6-1|few|TRBJ2-1|TRBD2
TGTGCCAGCAGTAGCGGGAGAGGGACCTACAATGAGCAGTTCTTC
CASSSGRGTYNEQFF